The 21 T cell receptor beta chains presented below share a single source sample, sequenced in a study of blood T cell repertoires in COVID-19. Sequenced by immunoSEQ multiplex PCR; TCRdb stores in-frame clones only, minus some. Of about 140,000 clones listed, approximately 87% are singletons. Sequenced: peripheral blood. Receptor source: a woman aged 40 to 50 with acute or convalescent COVID-19.

The chain recombines TRBV27 with TRBJ1-3; TRBD1 matches at 7 bases. This CDR3 has 16 amino acids. V shed 0 bases, J shed 3 bases, and the junction held 5 bases outside the gene matches. Germline V CDR1 and CDR2: MNHEY, SMNVEV (reference sequence). CDR3 residues: CASSLSGRGFGNTIYF. In DNA, the CDR3 is TGTGCCAGCAGTTTATCGGGCAGGGGGTTTGGAAACACCATATATTTT.

This chain joins TRBV28 and TRBJ1-1; TRBD1 matches 7 bases. Germline trimming cut 2 bases from V and 10 bases from J; bases unmatched to any gene: 10. This CDR3 comprises 14 residues. CDR1 is MDHEN, CDR2 SYDVKM, per germline. CDR3 region: CASSLPDRVWGAFF. For the CDR3, the DNA is TGTGCCAGCAGTTTACCCGACAGGGTATGGGGAGCTTTCTTT.

The chain carries TRBV6-5 and TRBJ2-7; 10 bases agree with TRBD2. Per the germline V gene, CDR1 is MNHEY and CDR2 is SVGAGI. The CDR3 is made up of 15 amino acids. J lost 2 bases, V lost 0 bases, and 1 base had no gene match. DNA for the CDR3: TGTGCCAGCAGTTACTCTAGCGGGAGGCCCTACGAGCAGTACTTC. Translation: CASSYSSGRPYEQYF.

To note about this clone: The same CDR3 is also encoded by other DNA sequences in this sample. The rearrangement joins TRBV20-1 to TRBJ2-3; D is possibly TRBD1 (5 bases). Trimming pared 3 bases from V and 0 bases from J, leaving 7 bases between. The CDR3 runs 13 residues. In germline, CDR1 is DFQATT, CDR2 SNEGSKA (reference sequence). The CDR3 coding sequence is TGCAGTGCTAGTAGGGGAAGCACAGATACGCAGTATTTT. Encoded protein: CSASRGSTDTQYF.

The DNA for the CDR3 is TGTGCCAGCAGCTTAGCGGGGCTAGCGGGGGGCCCGAGCACCGGGGAGCTGTTTTTT. It yields the protein CASSLAGLAGGPSTGELFF. V usage is TRBV7-6 and J usage is TRBJ2-2; 11 nucleotides align to TRBD2. The junction had 10 bases not matched to a gene; V was cut back by 0 bases and J by 4 bases. Germline CDR1 SGHVS, CDR2 FNYEAQ. The length of the CDR3 is 19 residues.

The chain couples TRBV2 to TRBJ2-1; 9 bases are shared with TRBD2. With 1 base clipped from V and 8 bases from J, the junction kept 15 bases outside the gene matches. The CDR3 spans 18 residues. Germline-derived CDR1 and CDR2 are SNHLY and FYNNEI. CDR3 in DNA: TGTGCCAGCAGTGAAGAGGTGGTAGCGGGAGCCCCGTTCGATGAGCAGTTCTTC. Residues: CASSEEVVAGAPFDEQFF. Full variable domain (remainder filled in from reference TRBV2 and TRBJ2-1): EPEVTQTPSHQVTQMGQEVILRCVPISNHLYFYWYRQILGQKVEFLVSFYNNEISEKSEIFDDQFSVERPDGSNFTLKIRSTKLEDSAMYFCASSEEVVAGAPFDEQFFGPGTRLTVL.

J is TRBJ2-5 and V is TRBV5-4; the D gene is possibly TRBD2 (6 bases). With 8 bases removed from V and 4 bases from J, the gap between germline ends came to 15 bases. The germline gives CDR1 SGHNT, CDR2 YYREEE (reference sequence). The CDR3 totals 13 residues. CDR3 nucleotide sequence: TGTGCCAGTTGGGTGGTGGGGGGAGAGACCCAGTACTTC. Encoded protein: CASWVVGGETQYF.

The chain links TRBV23-1 to TRBJ1-5; 8 bases fit TRBD1. TRBV23-1 carries the ORF label, with uncertain function. Trimming removed 7 bases from V and 4 bases from J; junction bases left unmatched: 15. The length of the CDR3 is 17 residues. CDR3 region: CASKNRGTPQGNQPQHF. The CDR3 bases are TGCGCCAGCAAGAACAGGGGGACACCTCAGGGAAATCAGCCCCAGCATTTT.

The CDR3, as DNA: TGTGCCAGCAGCACTCCAGGGGCGAGCACAGATACGCAGTATTTT. Translated: CASSTPGASTDTQYF. The chain uses TRBV7-9 and TRBJ2-3, with a tentative D call TRBD1 (6 bases). V dropped 5 bases and J dropped 0 bases, with 12 bases sitting between them. The CDR3 is made up of 15 amino acids. The germline V gene encodes CDR1 SEHNR and CDR2 FQNEAQ (reference sequence).

The chain links TRBV7-9 to TRBJ2-7, with TRBD2 matching over 8 bases. V lost 1 base, J lost 4 bases, and 12 bases stayed unmatched. Germline CDR1 and CDR2: SEHNR and FQNEAQ (reference sequence). CDR3 size: 17 residues. The CDR3 bases are TGTGCCAGCAGCTTAGACCTTGTGATAGCGGGGCCTTACGAGCAGTACTTC. Encoded protein: CASSLDLVIAGPYEQYF.

The chain couples TRBV7-2 to TRBJ2-5; 12 positions match TRBD2. CDR1 and CDR2 (germline): SGHTA, FQGNSA. V shed 4 bases, J shed 5 bases, and the junction held 5 bases outside the gene matches. There are 15 residues in the CDR3. DNA for the CDR3: TGTGCCAGCAGCTCCCTAGCGGGGGGGCCGGAGACCCAGTACTTC. Amino acids: CASSSLAGGPETQYF.

This rearrangement joins TRBV15 to TRBJ1-5; tentatively, D is TRBD1 (5 bases). CDR3 length: 14 amino acids. V dropped 5 bases and J dropped 5 bases, with 13 bases sitting between them. Per the germline V gene, CDR1 is LNHNV and CDR2 is YYDKDF (reference sequence). The CDR3 DNA follows: TGTGCCACCAGCCCCTCGCAGGGCCATCAGCCCCAGCATTTT. Amino acids: CATSPSQGHQPQHF. Drawing the rest from reference TRBV15 and TRBJ1-5, the complete variable domain is DAMVIQNPRYQVTQFGKPVTLSCSQTLNHNVMYWYQQKSSQAPKLLFHYYDKDFNNEADTPDNFQSRRPNTSFCFLDIRSPGLGDTAMYLCATSPSQGHQPQHFGDGTRLSIL.

This chain links TRBV19 with TRBJ2-3; 10 bases agree with TRBD2. This CDR3 comprises 15 residues. Trimming removed 5 bases from V and 2 bases from J; junction bases left unmatched: 4. Germline CDR1 reads LNHDA; CDR2 reads SQIVND (reference sequence). In DNA, the CDR3 is TGTGCCAGTAGTGCTAGCGGGGGATACACAGATACGCAGTATTTT. Protein: CASSASGGYTDTQYF.

The rearrangement uses TRBV2 and TRBJ1-1, with a tentative D call TRBD1 (5 bases). Trimming left V 3 bases short and J 4 bases short, with 15 bases between. CDR1 SNHLY and CDR2 FYNNEI come from the germline V gene. The CDR3 extends over 15 amino acids. The CDR3 sequence: CASSDRRQITTEAFF. The CDR3 nucleotides are TGTGCCAGCAGTGATCGGAGACAGATAACCACTGAAGCTTTCTTT. The full variable domain, rest sourced from reference TRBV2 and TRBJ1-1, is EPEVTQTPSHQVTQMGQEVILRCVPISNHLYFYWYRQILGQKVEFLVSFYNNEISEKSEIFDDQFSVERPDGSNFTLKIRSTKLEDSAMYFCASSDRRQITTEAFFGQGTRLTVV.

The J gene is TRBJ1-1, the V gene TRBV19, with D hard to call. In germline, CDR1 is LNHDA, CDR2 SQIVND (reference sequence). The CDR3 totals 16 residues. The V end lost 0 bases, the J end lost 0 bases, and 11 bases lay between the germline ends. The CDR3 protein is CASSIDGQVMNTEAFF. For the CDR3, the DNA is TGTGCCAGTAGTATAGATGGGCAGGTCATGAACACTGAAGCTTTCTTT.

The chain combines TRBV4-3 with TRBJ1-1; 8 bases agree with TRBD1. Germline values: CDR1 LGHNA, CDR2 YSLEER. The V and J ends lost 0 bases and 1 base, in that order; junction bases with no gene match: 7. The CDR3 runs to 17 residues. CDR3 amino acids: CASSQEDRVGGNTEAFF. CDR3 coding DNA: TGCGCCAGCAGCCAAGAGGACAGGGTGGGAGGGAACACTGAAGCTTTCTTT.

The chain employs TRBV7-2 and TRBJ2-7; tentative D call: TRBD2 (6 bases). The CDR3 is 13 amino acids. The V end was cut by 1 base, the J end by 5 bases, with 9 bases between. The germline V gene has CDR1 SGHTA and CDR2 FQGNSA. CDR3 sequence (DNA): TGTGCCAGCAGCTTAGGACTAGTTAACGAGCAGTACTTC. The encoded protein is CASSLGLVNEQYF.

The V and J genes are TRBV7-6 and TRBJ2-7, with D possibly being TRBD2 (6 bases). The CDR3 contains 14 residues. CDR1 is SGHVS and CDR2 is FNYEAQ in the germline V gene. V was trimmed by 5 bases and J by 1 base, leaving 12 bases between them. The CDR3 DNA reads as TGTGCCAGCAGCCCTCTCGCGGGGTCCTACGAGCAGTACTTC. Translated, it gives CASSPLAGSYEQYF.

This chain links TRBV11-2 with TRBJ2-4; D perhaps matches TRBD2 (6 bases). The CDR3 spans 12 residues. Trimming removed 2 bases from V and 10 bases from J, with 9 bases in between. CDR1 is SGHAT, CDR2 FQNNGV, per germline. The CDR3 sequence: CASSLKGRIQYF. The CDR3 region has the DNA TGTGCCAGCAGCTTAAAAGGGAGGATTCAGTACTTC. The full variable domain, in which reference TRBV11-2 and TRBJ2-4 provide the parts outside the CDR3, is EAGVAQSPRYKIIEKRQSVAFWCNPISGHATLYWYQQILGQGPKLLIQFQNNGVVDDSQLPKDRFSAERLKGVDSTLKIQPAKLEDSAVYLCASSLKGRIQYFGAGTRLSVL.

This clone was observed once. The chain joins TRBV29-1 to TRBJ1-2; unclear D gene. Germline V gene lookup returns CDR1 SQVTM and CDR2 ANQGSEA. Deletions cut 3 bases from V and 2 bases from J, with 7 bases between. CDR3 length: 12 residues. DNA for the CDR3: TGCAGCGTTGATGCAGAAAACTATGGCTACACCTTC. Its protein product is CSVDAENYGYTF. Filled out from reference TRBV29-1 and TRBJ1-2, the complete variable domain reads SAVISQKPSRDICQRGTSLTIQCQVDSQVTMMFWYRQQPGQSLTLIATANQGSEATYESGFVIDKFPISRPNLTFSTLTVSNMSPEDSSIYLCSVDAENYGYTFGSGTRLTVV.

The rearrangement links TRBV3-1 (or the pseudogene TRBV3-2) to TRBJ2-1, with D tentatively TRBD2 (6 bases). Germline lookup yields CDR1 LGHDT and CDR2 YNNKEL (reference sequence). The CDR3 covers 15 residues. The ends were cut back, 5 bases at V and 0 bases at J, with 11 bases in the middle. CDR3 residues: CASSSPGSSYNEQFF. DNA of the CDR3: TGTGCCAGCAGCTCCCCCGGGAGCTCCTACAATGAGCAGTTCTTC.